This passage covers 2 T cell receptor beta chains from one sample sequenced in a study of blood T cell repertoires in COVID-19. TCRdb keeps only in-frame clones here, not all; method: immunoSEQ multiplex PCR. This sample yields 110,000 to 150,000 clones, of which roughly 91% are seen a single time; 2.5% to 3% belongs to the top ten. The material sequenced was peripheral blood. These receptors came from a man aged 55-75 years with active or convalescent COVID-19.

The chain carries TRBV24-1 and TRBJ2-2, with a weak D call TRBD2 (5 bases). There are 15 residues in the CDR3. Germline CDR1 is KGHDR and CDR2 is SFDVKD. The germline V and J ends were trimmed by 2 bases and 3 bases, with 9 bases remaining between them. In DNA, the CDR3 is TGTGCCACCAGTGATTGGCGGACTGACACCGGGGAGCTGTTTTTT. This codes for CATSDWRTDTGELFF.

CDR3 in amino acids: CATGGAGQLNEKLFF. The CDR3 DNA reads as TGTGCCACCGGGGGGGCGGGACAGCTTAATGAAAAACTGTTTTTT. The J gene is TRBJ1-4, the V gene TRBV3-1 (or the pseudogene TRBV3-2); 7 positions agree with TRBD1. With 10 bases clipped from V and 4 bases from J, the junction kept 12 bases outside the gene matches. CDR1 is LGHDT and CDR2 is YNNKEL in the germline V gene (reference sequence). CDR3 size: 15 residues.